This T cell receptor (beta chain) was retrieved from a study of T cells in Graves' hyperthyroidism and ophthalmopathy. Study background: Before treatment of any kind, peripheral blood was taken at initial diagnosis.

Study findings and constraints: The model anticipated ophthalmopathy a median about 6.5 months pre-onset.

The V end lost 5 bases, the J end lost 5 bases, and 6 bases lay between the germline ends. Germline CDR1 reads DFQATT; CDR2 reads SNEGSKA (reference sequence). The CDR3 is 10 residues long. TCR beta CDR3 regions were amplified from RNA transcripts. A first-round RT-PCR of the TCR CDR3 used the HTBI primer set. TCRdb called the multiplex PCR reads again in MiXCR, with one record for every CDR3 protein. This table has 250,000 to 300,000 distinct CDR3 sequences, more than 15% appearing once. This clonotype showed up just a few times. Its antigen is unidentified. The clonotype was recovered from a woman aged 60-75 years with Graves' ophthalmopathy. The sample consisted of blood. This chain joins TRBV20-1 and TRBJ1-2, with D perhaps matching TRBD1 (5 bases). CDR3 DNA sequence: TGCAGTGCTGAGGGGTATGGCTACACCTTC. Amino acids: CSAEGYGYTF.